This T cell receptor beta chain was identified in a study of T cells in Graves' hyperthyroidism and ophthalmopathy. V lost 3 bases, J lost 3 bases, and 7 bases stayed unmatched. Germline V lookup: CDR1 SGHNT, CDR2 YYREEE (reference sequence). The CDR3 consists of 15 residues. Amplified TCR beta CDR3 regions came from RNA transcripts. First-round RT-PCR with HTBI primers amplified the TCR CDR3 region. TCRdb itself ran the multiplex PCR reads through MiXCR, one entry per CDR3 protein. Of roughly 700,000 distinct CDR3 sequences listed, 35% were seen once; the top ten hold 30% to 40%. The sample was blood. The V gene is TRBV5-4, the J gene TRBJ2-7; TRBD1 matches at 9 bases. This sequence originates from a woman aged 40-49 years with Graves' hyperthyroidism. CDR3 loop: CASSYGTGINYEQYF. CDR3 coding DNA: TGTGCCAGCAGCTACGGGACAGGGATAAACTACGAGCAGTACTTC.